These 27 T cell receptor beta chains came from one sample sequenced in a study of blood T cell repertoires in COVID-19. TCRdb's copy holds only in-frame clones and misses some; the assay was immunoSEQ multiplex PCR. The profile shows tens of thousands of clones, approximately 81% of them singletons. Sequencing was done on a sample of peripheral blood. Receptors were obtained from a woman aged 60-75 years with acute or convalescent COVID-19.

This clone was observed a few times. The chain uses TRBV6-4 and TRBJ2-3; 10 bases agree with TRBD2. V was pared by 0 bases and J by 6 bases, with 6 bases of the junction left unmatched. Germline V gene lookup returns CDR1 MRHNA and CDR2 SNTAGT. CDR3 size: 16 residues. CDR3 nucleotide sequence: TGTGCCAGCAGTGACTCGGCTAGCGGGGGTGGGGATACGCAGTATTTT. Amino acid sequence: CASSDSASGGGDTQYF.

V is TRBV7-2 and J is TRBJ2-5; the D gene is possibly TRBD1 (6 bases). The CDR3 spans 15 residues. With 4 bases removed from V and 3 bases from J, the gap between germline ends came to 15 bases. The germline CDR1 and CDR2 sequences are SGHTA and FQGNSA. The CDR3 nucleotides are TGTGCCAGCAGCTCGGACAGCCTAATAGAAGAGACCCAGTACTTC. Amino acids: CASSSDSLIEETQYF.

The chain couples TRBV19 to TRBJ1-2; D call uncertain. Trimming removed 5 bases at V and 7 bases at J, with 14 bases between. This CDR3 has 13 amino acids. The germline gives CDR1 LNHDA, CDR2 SQIVND (reference sequence). The CDR3 loop reads CASSAASRVGYTF. Here the CDR3 DNA reads TGTGCCAGTAGTGCCGCGAGTAGAGTTGGCTACACCTTC.

The gene calls are TRBV24-1 and TRBJ1-5; D gene unclear. Germline V gene data show CDR1 as KGHDR and CDR2 as SFDVKD. The CDR3 consists of 12 residues. V was trimmed by 3 bases and J by 4 bases, leaving 3 bases between them. The CDR3 loop reads CATSDLNQPQHF. CDR3 bases: TGTGCCACCAGTGATCTAAATCAGCCCCAGCATTTT.

This rearrangement joins TRBV5-1 to TRBJ2-2; 10 bases fit TRBD1. V gave up 0 bases and J gave up 3 bases; unmatched junction bases: 5. CDR3 length: 17 amino acids. Germline V gene data show CDR1 as SGHRS and CDR2 as YFSETQ. The CDR3 DNA sequence: TGCGCCAGCAGCTTGGCCCCCGGGACAGGGGACACCGGGGAGCTGTTTTTT. Translating gives CASSLAPGTGDTGELFF.

Here the CDR3 DNA reads TGTGCCATCCTGAGGGGGCGGAACTACGAGCAGTACGTC. Translation gives CAILRGRNYEQYV. V gene TRBV6-5 combines with J gene TRBJ2-7, with 7 bases lining up with TRBD1. This CDR3 comprises 13 residues. Germline V gene data show CDR1 as MNHEY and CDR2 as SVGAGI. The J segment lost 3 bases and the V segment lost 10 bases, leaving 9 bases of the junction unmatched.

The V call is TRBV6-5, the J call TRBJ2-1, with 13 bases aligning to TRBD2. V dropped 6 bases and J dropped 7; count of bases not matched to a gene: 3. CDR1 MNHEY and CDR2 SVGAGI come from the germline V gene. There are 14 residues in the CDR3. CDR3 nucleotides: TGTGCCAGCAGAACTAGCGGGGGGGTAAATGAGCAGTTCTTC. It yields the protein CASRTSGGVNEQFF.

The chain is built from TRBV20-1 and TRBJ1-1; unclear D gene. Trimming removed 5 bases at V and 5 bases at J, with 9 bases between. The CDR3 has 11 amino acids. Germline V gene sequence: CDR1 DFQATT, CDR2 SNEGSKA (reference sequence). The CDR3 DNA sequence: TGCAGTGCTCATGGGCAGACTGAAGCTTTCTTT. This encodes CSAHGQTEAFF.

This chain connects TRBV18 to TRBJ2-7, with 7 nucleotides matching TRBD1. Germline V gene data show CDR1 as KGHSH and CDR2 as LQKENI. V dropped 3 bases and J dropped 9; count of bases not matched to a gene: 11. The CDR3 runs 14 residues. CDR3 sequence: CASSPPGQTEGQYF. The CDR3 nucleotides read TGTGCCAGCTCACCCCCGGGACAGACCGAGGGGCAGTACTTC.

V is TRBV14 and J is TRBJ1-1; D remains ambiguous. The CDR3 is made up of 13 amino acids. Trimming took 4 bases from V and 1 from J, leaving 7 bases between them. Germline assignment: CDR1 SGHDN and CDR2 FVKESK. The CDR3 nucleotides are TGTGCCAGCAGCCGCAACAGGAACACTGAAGCTTTCTTT. Translating gives CASSRNRNTEAFF.

The V call is TRBV2, the J call TRBJ2-2; D unresolved. Germline CDR1 is SNHLY and CDR2 is FYNNEI. The CDR3 runs 13 residues. The V and J ends lost 7 bases and 0 bases respectively, with 6 bases between them. The CDR3 bases are TGTGCCAGCAACAGAGCGAACACCGGGGAGCTGTTTTTT. Residues: CASNRANTGELFF.

This clone has just one count. The chain joins TRBV14 to TRBJ1-5; D is undetermined. Trimming shortened V by 1 base and J by 7 bases, and 11 bases separated the two germline ends. CDR3 size: 14 residues. Germline values: CDR1 SGHDN, CDR2 FVKESK. This chain's CDR3 is CASSQAKTGQPQHF. CDR3 bases: TGTGCCAGCAGCCAAGCGAAAACCGGGCAGCCCCAGCATTTT.

The chain carries TRBV6-5 and TRBJ1-2; D might be TRBD1 (5 bases). The germline V gene has CDR1 MNHEY and CDR2 SVGAGI. The CDR3 has 12 amino acids. The DNA for the CDR3 is TGTGCAGACAGTGCGGTTTACTATGGCTACACCTTC. Protein product: CADSAVYYGYTF.

The CDR3 is CSASLGQENSPLHF. Here the CDR3 DNA reads TGCAGTGCTAGTTTGGGACAGGAGAATTCACCCCTCCACTTT. V usage is TRBV20-1 and J usage is TRBJ1-6; 8 bases are a match to TRBD1. Germline V CDR1 and CDR2: DFQATT, SNEGSKA (reference sequence). This CDR3 has 14 residues. Trimming took 3 bases from V and 7 from J; bases not matched to a gene: 5.

The gene calls are TRBV28 and TRBJ1-2, with unresolved D. CDR1 and CDR2 from the germline V gene are MDHEN and SYDVKM. The CDR3 runs to 14 residues. With 5 bases removed from V and 4 bases from J, the gap between germline ends came to 14 bases. Here the CDR3 reads CASSLPGRSYGYTF. The CDR3, as DNA: TGTGCCAGCAGTCTCCCGGGGAGGTCCTATGGCTACACCTTC.

The chain is built from TRBV3-1 (or the pseudogene TRBV3-2) and TRBJ1-3, with D unresolved. Germline V gene data show CDR1 as LGHDT and CDR2 as YNNKEL (reference sequence). This CDR3 spans 17 amino acids. V dropped 2 bases and J dropped 4 bases, with 18 bases sitting between them. CDR3 region: CASSQMAKADSGNTIYF. The CDR3 DNA is TGTGCCAGCAGCCAAATGGCTAAGGCTGACTCAGGAAACACCATATATTTT.

The V gene is TRBV21-1, the J gene TRBJ1-1. TRBV21-1 constitutes a pseudogene. CDR3 length equals 13 residues. The DNA for the CDR3 is TGTGCCAGCAGCAAATGGGATCGAGGGCGGGCTTTCTTT. Translated, it gives CASSKWDRGRAFF.

This clone appeared a single time. This chain links TRBV5-1 with TRBJ2-3, with TRBD1 matching 9 bases. V shed 4 bases, J shed 3 bases, and the junction held 6 bases outside the gene matches. Germline CDR1 and CDR2: SGHRS and YFSETQ. The CDR3 has 15 amino acids. The CDR3 here is CASSPGQGITDTQYF. The CDR3 nucleotides read TGCGCCAGCAGCCCCGGACAGGGGATTACAGATACGCAGTATTTT.

The rearrangement links TRBV24-1 to TRBJ1-1, with D tentatively TRBD1 (5 bases). The length of the CDR3 is 13 residues. V lost 10 bases, J lost 1 base, and 12 bases lay in between. From germline, CDR1 is KGHDR and CDR2 SFDVKD. The CDR3 DNA reads TGTGCCACAAAACGGGGGACGAACACTGAAGCTTTCTTT. Protein: CATKRGTNTEAFF.

The CDR3 sequence is CASSSGDRVHEQYF. CDR3 nucleotides: TGTGCCAGCAGCTCCGGCGACAGGGTGCACGAGCAGTACTTC. The J gene is TRBJ2-7, the V gene TRBV7-2; 7 positions match TRBD1. The CDR3 totals 14 residues. Losses at the gene ends were 4 bases for V and 5 bases for J; bases not matched to a gene: 8. CDR1 and CDR2 (germline): SGHTA, FQGNSA.

J is TRBJ1-1 and V is TRBV5-1; D remains unclear. Germline CDR1 is SGHRS and CDR2 is YFSETQ. This CDR3 spans 13 amino acids. V lost 3 bases to trimming and J lost 1 base, with 7 bases between them. The CDR3 protein is CASSSEANTEAFF. Written as DNA, the CDR3 is TGCGCCAGCAGCTCGGAGGCGAACACTGAAGCTTTCTTT. Using reference TRBV5-1 and TRBJ1-1 for the parts outside the CDR3, the full variable domain is KAGVTQTPRYLIKTRGQQVTLSCSPISGHRSVSWYQQTPGQGLQFLFEYFSETQRNKGNFPGRFSGRQFSNSRSEMNVSTLELGDSALYLCASSSEANTEAFFGQGTRLTVV.

This chain joins TRBV6-5 and TRBJ1-1; 9 nucleotides agree with TRBD1. V shed 7 bases, J shed 5 bases, and the junction held 8 bases outside the gene matches. The CDR3 contains 14 residues. Per germline, CDR1 MNHEY and CDR2 SVGAGI. The CDR3 spells CASIRGQGGTEAFF. The CDR3 bases are TGTGCCAGCATTCGGGGACAGGGAGGTACTGAAGCTTTCTTT.

J is TRBJ1-5 and V is TRBV6-5, with D perhaps matching TRBD1 (5 bases). Germline-derived CDR1 and CDR2 are MNHEY and SVGAGI. This CDR3 contains 14 residues. Trimming shortened V by 8 bases and J by 2 bases, and 13 bases separated the two germline ends. The CDR3 here is CASSSSGRNQPQHF. The CDR3 region has the DNA TGTGCCAGCTCTTCATCAGGGCGCAATCAGCCCCAGCATTTT.

The chain has TRBV9 and TRBJ2-2; tentatively, D is TRBD1 (5 bases). CDR3 length equals 15 residues. V was clipped by 0 bases and J by 7 bases, with 13 bases between them. The germline V gene has CDR1 SGDLS and CDR2 YYNGEE. The CDR3 is CASSVAIGADGELFF. In nucleotides, the CDR3 is TGTGCCAGCAGCGTAGCTATAGGGGCGGACGGGGAGCTGTTTTTT.

V gene TRBV5-6 combines with J gene TRBJ2-5; the D gene is possibly TRBD1 (6 bases). This CDR3 spans 15 amino acids. With 4 bases removed from V and 1 base from J, the gap between germline ends came to 14 bases. Germline V CDR1 and CDR2: SGHDT, YYEEEE. CDR3 loop: CASSRPSRGQETQYF. The CDR3 coding sequence is TGTGCCAGCAGCCGGCCGAGCAGGGGCCAAGAGACCCAGTACTTC.

The chain uses TRBV9 and TRBJ2-1; TRBD1 matches at 8 bases. Per germline, CDR1 SGDLS and CDR2 YYNGEE. Trimming at V came to 1 base and at J to 1 base, leaving 10 bases not matched to a gene. The CDR3 is 18 residues long. The CDR3 spells CASSVSGRGQGSYNEQFF. Here the CDR3 DNA reads TGTGCCAGCAGCGTATCTGGCAGGGGGCAAGGGTCCTACAATGAGCAGTTCTTC.

The chain employs TRBV25-1 and TRBJ1-4; D not certain. Per germline, CDR1 MGHDK and CDR2 SYGVNS. The CDR3 runs to 12 residues. Trimming took off 1 base at V and 17 bases at J, with 14 bases between the two ends. The CDR3 loop reads CASSELPGITFF. CDR3 DNA: TGTGCCAGCAGTGAATTGCCCGGGATTACTTTTTTT.